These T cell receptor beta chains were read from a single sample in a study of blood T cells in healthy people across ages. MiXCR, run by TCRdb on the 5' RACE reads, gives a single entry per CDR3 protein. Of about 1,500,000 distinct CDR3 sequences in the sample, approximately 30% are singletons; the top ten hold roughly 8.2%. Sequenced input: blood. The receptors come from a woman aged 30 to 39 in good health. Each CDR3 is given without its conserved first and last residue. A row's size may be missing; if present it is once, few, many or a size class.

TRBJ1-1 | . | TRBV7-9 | ASSLYASRANTEAF
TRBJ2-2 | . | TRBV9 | ASNPGQNTGELF
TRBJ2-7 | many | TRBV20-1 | SARGQTNEQY
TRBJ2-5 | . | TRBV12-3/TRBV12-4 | ASSPRAGTNEQY
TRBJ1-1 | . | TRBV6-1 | AGGQQNTEAF
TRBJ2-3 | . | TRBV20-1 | SATTSGGAEDTQY
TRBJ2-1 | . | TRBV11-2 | ASRFPGKLPYNEQF
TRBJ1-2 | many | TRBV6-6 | ASSFSAGANGYT
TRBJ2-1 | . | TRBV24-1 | ATSQQTGDEQF
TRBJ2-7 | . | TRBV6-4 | ASSPLAVSSYNEQY
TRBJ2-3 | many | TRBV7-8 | ASSLLGVSSTDTQY
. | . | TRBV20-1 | SPGQGGETQY
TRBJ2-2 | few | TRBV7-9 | ASSPPRGRGLDTGELF
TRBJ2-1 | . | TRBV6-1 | ASSARQGNFDEQF
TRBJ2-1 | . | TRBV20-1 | SASALGRWGEQF
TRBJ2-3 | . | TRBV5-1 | ASGLVLSAGSDTQY
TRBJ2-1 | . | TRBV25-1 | ASSELWGQQF
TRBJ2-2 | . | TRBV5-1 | ASRQTQNTGELF
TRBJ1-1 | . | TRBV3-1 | ASSLTEPNTEAF
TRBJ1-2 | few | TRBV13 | ASSLNIYGYT
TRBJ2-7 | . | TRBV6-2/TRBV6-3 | ASTAGIYEQY
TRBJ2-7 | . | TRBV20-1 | SALAGAAYEQY
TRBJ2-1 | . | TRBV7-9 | ASKRTNNERF
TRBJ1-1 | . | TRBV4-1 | ASSLPWVNTEAF
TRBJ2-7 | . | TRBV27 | ASSLLWGEGNEQY
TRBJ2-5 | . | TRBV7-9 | ASSLGDRDRETQY
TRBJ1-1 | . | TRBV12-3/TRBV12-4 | ASSLRPDRNTEAF